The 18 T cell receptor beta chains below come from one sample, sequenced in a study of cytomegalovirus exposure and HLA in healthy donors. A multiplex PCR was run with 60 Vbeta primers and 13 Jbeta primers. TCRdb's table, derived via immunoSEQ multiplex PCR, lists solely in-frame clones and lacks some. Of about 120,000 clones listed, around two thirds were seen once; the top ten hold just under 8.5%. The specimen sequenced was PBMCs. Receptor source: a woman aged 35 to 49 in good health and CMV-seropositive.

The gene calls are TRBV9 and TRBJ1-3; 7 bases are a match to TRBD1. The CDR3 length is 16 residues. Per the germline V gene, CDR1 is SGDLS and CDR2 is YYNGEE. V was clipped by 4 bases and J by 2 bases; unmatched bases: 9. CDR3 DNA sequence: TGTGCCAGCAGCATCCAACCGACAGGGACTGGAAACACCATATATTTT. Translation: CASSIQPTGTGNTIYF.

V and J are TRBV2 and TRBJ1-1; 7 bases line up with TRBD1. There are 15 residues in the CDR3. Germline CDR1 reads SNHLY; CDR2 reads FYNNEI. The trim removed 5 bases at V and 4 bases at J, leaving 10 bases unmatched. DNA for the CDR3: TGTGCCAGCAGTCTCCAGGGGGTCTTTAGCACTGAAGCTTTCTTT. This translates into CASSLQGVFSTEAFF.

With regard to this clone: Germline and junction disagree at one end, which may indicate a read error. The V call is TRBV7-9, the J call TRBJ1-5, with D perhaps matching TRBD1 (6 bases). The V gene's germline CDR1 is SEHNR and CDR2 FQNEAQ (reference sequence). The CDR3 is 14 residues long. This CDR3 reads CSSSSGQFNQPQHF. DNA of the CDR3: TGTTCCAGCAGCTCCGGACAGTTCAATCAGCCCCAGCATTTT.

As DNA, the CDR3 is TGTGCCAGCAGTATGGACAGTGTCTATGGCTACACCTTC. Translated: CASSMDSVYGYTF. The rearrangement links TRBV27 to TRBJ1-2; TRBD1 is a possible D gene (6 bases). The CDR3 sequence is 13 residues long. From germline, CDR1 is MNHEY and CDR2 SMNVEV (reference sequence). V gave up 5 bases and J gave up 4 bases, with 11 bases separating them.

The chain's CDR3 is CASSQLTEAGELFF. The CDR3 DNA follows: TGTGCCAGCAGCCAGCTGACAGAGGCCGGGGAGCTGTTTTTT. The V and J genes are TRBV14 and TRBJ2-2; maybe TRBD1 (5 bases). The CDR3 covers 14 residues. Germline V lookup: CDR1 SGHDN, CDR2 FVKESK. The germline V and J ends were trimmed by 3 bases and 6 bases, with 11 bases remaining between them.

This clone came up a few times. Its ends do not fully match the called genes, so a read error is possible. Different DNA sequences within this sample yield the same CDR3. The CDR3 DNA reads TGTGCCAGCAGTCAAGCCCTGAGTAATTCCTACAATGAGCAGTTCTTC. This codes for CASSQALSNSYNEQFF. The J gene is TRBJ2-1, the V gene TRBV4-2; D not certain. CDR1 is LGHNA and CDR2 is YNFKEQ in the germline V gene. The CDR3 is 16 residues long.

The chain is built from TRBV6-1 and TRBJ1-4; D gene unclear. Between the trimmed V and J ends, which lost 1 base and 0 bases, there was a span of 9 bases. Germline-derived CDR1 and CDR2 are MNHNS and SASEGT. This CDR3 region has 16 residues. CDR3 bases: TGTGCCAGCAGTGAAGTAGTAGTCGCAACTAATGAAAAACTGTTTTTT. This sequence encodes CASSEVVVATNEKLFF.

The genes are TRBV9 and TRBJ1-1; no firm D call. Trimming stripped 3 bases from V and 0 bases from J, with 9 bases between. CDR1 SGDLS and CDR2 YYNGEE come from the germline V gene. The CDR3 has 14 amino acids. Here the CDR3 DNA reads TGTGCCAGCAGCGCCAGGCTCATGAACACTGAAGCTTTCTTT. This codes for CASSARLMNTEAFF.

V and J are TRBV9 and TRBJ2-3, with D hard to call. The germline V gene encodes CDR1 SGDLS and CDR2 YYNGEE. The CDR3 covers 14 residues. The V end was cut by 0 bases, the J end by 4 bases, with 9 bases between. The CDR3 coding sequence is TGTGCCAGCAGCGTAGACTCTCGAGCAGATACGCAGTATTTT. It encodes CASSVDSRADTQYF.

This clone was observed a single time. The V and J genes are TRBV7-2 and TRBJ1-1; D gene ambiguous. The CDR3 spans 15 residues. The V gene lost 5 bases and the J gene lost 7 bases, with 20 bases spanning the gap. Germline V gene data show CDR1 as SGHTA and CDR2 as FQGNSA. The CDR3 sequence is CASSPTPGLRGEAFF. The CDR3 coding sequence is TGTGCCAGCAGCCCCACCCCCGGGCTTCGGGGTGAAGCTTTCTTT.

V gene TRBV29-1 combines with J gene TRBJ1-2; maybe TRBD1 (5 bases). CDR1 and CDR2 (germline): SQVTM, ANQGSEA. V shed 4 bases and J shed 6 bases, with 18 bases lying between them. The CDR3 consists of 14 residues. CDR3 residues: CSVVDKVIQNGYTF. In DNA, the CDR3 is TGCAGCGTTGTGGACAAGGTGATCCAAAATGGCTACACCTTC.

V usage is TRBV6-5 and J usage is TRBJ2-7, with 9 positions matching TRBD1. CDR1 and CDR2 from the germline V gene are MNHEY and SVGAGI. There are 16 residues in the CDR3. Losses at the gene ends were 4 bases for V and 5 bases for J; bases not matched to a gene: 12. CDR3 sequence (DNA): TGTGCCAGCAGTTTCGAAACGGGACAGGGCGCCAACGAGCAGTACTTC. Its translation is CASSFETGQGANEQYF.

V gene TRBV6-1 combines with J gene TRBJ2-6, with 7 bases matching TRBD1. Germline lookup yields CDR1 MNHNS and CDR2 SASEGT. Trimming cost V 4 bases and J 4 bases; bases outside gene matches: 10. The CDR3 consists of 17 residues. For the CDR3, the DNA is TGTGCCAGCAGTGTATTCAGACAGGGCGCCGGGGCCAACGTCCTGACTTTC. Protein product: CASSVFRQGAGANVLTF.

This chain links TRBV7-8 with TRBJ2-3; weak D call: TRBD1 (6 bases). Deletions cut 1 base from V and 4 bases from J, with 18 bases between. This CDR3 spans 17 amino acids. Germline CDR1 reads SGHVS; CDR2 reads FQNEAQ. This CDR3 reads CASSLVVWQGTSDTQYF. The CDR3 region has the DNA TGTGCCAGCAGCTTAGTTGTTTGGCAGGGGACCTCAGATACGCAGTATTTT.

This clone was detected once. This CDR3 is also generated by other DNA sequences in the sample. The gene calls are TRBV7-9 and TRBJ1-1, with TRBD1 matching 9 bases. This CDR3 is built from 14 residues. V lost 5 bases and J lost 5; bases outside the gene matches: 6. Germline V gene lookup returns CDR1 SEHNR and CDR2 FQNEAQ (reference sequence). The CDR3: CASSQGTGQTEAFF. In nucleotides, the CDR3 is TGTGCCAGCAGCCAAGGGACAGGGCAGACTGAAGCTTTCTTT.

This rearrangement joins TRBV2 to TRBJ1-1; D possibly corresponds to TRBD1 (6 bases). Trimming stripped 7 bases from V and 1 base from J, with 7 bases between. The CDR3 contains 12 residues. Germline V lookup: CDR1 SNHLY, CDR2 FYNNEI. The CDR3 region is CASMTGNTEAFF. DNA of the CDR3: TGTGCCAGCATGACAGGGAACACTGAAGCTTTCTTT.

CDR3 sequence: CATGPGGRGGLNEQFF. For the CDR3, the DNA is TGTGCCACGGGGCCAGGTGGACGGGGGGGCCTGAATGAGCAGTTCTTC. The chain employs TRBV15 and TRBJ2-1; 8 bases align to TRBD2. CDR3 length: 16 amino acids. The J segment lost 7 bases and the V segment lost 9 bases, leaving 17 bases of the junction unmatched. Germline loops: CDR1 LNHNV, CDR2 YYDKDF (reference sequence).

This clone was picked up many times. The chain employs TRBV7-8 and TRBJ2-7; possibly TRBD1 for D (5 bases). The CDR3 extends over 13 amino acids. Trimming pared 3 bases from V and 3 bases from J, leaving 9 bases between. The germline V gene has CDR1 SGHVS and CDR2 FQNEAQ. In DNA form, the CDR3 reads TGTGCCAGCAGCTTTGAAAGGGGCTACGAGCAGTACTTC. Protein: CASSFERGYEQYF.